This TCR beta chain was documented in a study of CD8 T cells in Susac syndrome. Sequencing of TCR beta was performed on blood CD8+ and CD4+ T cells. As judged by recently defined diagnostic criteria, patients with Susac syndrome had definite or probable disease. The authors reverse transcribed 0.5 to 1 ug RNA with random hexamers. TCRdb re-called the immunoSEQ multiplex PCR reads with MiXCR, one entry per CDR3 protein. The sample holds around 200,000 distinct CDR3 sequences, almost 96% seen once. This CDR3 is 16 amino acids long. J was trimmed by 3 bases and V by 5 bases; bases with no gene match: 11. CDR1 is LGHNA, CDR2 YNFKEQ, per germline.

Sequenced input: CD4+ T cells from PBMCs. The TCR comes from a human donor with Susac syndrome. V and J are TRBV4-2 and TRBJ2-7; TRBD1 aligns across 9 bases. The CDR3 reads CASSISGQGRSYEQYF. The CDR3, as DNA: TGTGCCAGCAGCATCTCCGGACAGGGGAGGAGCTACGAGCAGTACTTC.